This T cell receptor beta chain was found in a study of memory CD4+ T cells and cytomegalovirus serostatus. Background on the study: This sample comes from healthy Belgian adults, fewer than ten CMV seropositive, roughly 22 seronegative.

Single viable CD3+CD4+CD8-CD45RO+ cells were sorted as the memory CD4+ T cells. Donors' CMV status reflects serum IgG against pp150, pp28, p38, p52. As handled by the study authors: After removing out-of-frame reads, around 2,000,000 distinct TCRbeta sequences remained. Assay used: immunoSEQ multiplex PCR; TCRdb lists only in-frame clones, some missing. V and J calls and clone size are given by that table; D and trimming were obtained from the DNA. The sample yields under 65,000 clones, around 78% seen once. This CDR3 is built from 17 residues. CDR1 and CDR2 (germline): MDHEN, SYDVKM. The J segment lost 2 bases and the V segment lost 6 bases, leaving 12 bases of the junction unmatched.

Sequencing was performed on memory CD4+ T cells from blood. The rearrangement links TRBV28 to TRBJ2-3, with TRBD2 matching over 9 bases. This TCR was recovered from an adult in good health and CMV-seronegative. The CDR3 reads CASSGPHSGSYTDTQYF. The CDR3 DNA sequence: TGTGCCAGCAGCGGTCCCCATAGCGGGAGCTACACAGATACGCAGTATTTT. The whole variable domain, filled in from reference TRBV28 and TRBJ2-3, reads DVKVTQSSRYLVKRTGEKVFLECVQDMDHENMFWYRQDPGLGLRLIYFSYDVKMKEKGDIPEGYSVSREKKERFSLILESASTNQTSMYLCASSGPHSGSYTDTQYFGPGTRLTVL.